This T cell receptor (beta chain) appears in the sequencing data of a study of OX40 agonist ivuxolimab in advanced cancers. V was pared by 0 bases and J by 4 bases, with 3 bases of the junction left unmatched. CDR3 length: 14 residues. The germline V gene has CDR1 SGHAT and CDR2 FQNNGV. Libraries were prepared by immunoSEQ multiplex PCR; TCRdb keeps only in-frame clonotypes and omits some of them. Of 65,000 to 95,000 clones listed, 75% to 95% were seen once; the top ten hold 2.3%. This clonotype originated in an adult with an advanced solid tumor such as melanoma, head and neck, liver or kidney cancer. Source: CD4+ or CD8+ T cells sorted from blood, taken in a trial of the OX40 agonist ivuxolimab. The rearrangement links TRBV11-2 to TRBJ2-7, with 7 nucleotides matching TRBD1. CDR3 in amino acids: CASSLDYRGYEQYF. The CDR3 DNA is TGTGCCAGCAGCTTAGATTACAGGGGTTACGAGCAGTACTTC.